Below, 2 T cell receptor beta chains from the same sample are listed, as sequenced in a study of blood T cell repertoires in COVID-19. Some clones are missing from TCRdb's copy, which holds only in-frame ones; the method was immunoSEQ multiplex PCR. This table has roughly 150,000 clones, approximately 91% appearing once. What was sequenced was peripheral blood. The receptor set was obtained from a man between 18 and 35 years old with COVID-19, enrolled during active disease.

V is TRBV4-3 and J is TRBJ2-3; TRBD2 aligns across 10 bases. Germline V gene data show CDR1 as LGHNA and CDR2 as YSLEER. Trimming removed 0 bases from V and 4 bases from J; junction bases left unmatched: 7. The CDR3 contains 17 residues. CDR3 bases: TGCGCCAGCAGCCAAGATGGGGCTAGCGGGGGTCCAGATACGCAGTATTTT. Amino acids: CASSQDGASGGPDTQYF.

This clone has a handful of counts. The rearrangement joins TRBV7-3 to TRBJ2-7, with 7 nucleotides matching TRBD2. Germline CDR1 SGHTA, CDR2 FQGTGA. V gave up 5 bases and J gave up 7 bases; unmatched junction bases: 14. This CDR3 is 15 amino acids long. CDR3 nucleotides: TGTGCCAGCAGCATGCTAGCGGCCCAAAGTGATGAGCAGTACTTC. Its protein product is CASSMLAAQSDEQYF.